The TCR beta chain under discussion was sequenced for a study of blood T cell repertoires in COVID-19. As for the study in general: Acute-phase and convalescent COVID-19 samples originated in the United States, Italy and Spain.

Sequencing used immunoSEQ multiplex PCR; TCRdb keeps in-frame clones, though not all of them. Here the sample spans around 200,000 clones, 70% to 85% being singletons. V dropped 5 bases and J dropped 10; count of bases not matched to a gene: 10. The CDR3 runs 16 residues. The germline V gene encodes CDR1 MDHEN and CDR2 SYDVKM. The material sequenced was peripheral blood. The rearrangement joins TRBV28 to TRBJ2-1; 14 bases line up with TRBD2. This receptor was taken from a human donor in a cohort sampled during active COVID-19. Here the CDR3 reads CASSHQTSGGGLEQFF. Here the CDR3 DNA reads TGTGCCAGCAGTCACCAGACTAGCGGGGGGGGACTGGAGCAGTTCTTC.